Presented here are 22 T cell receptor beta chains from one specimen sequenced in a study of T cell repertoires in cytomegalovirus infection. Each CDR3 protein gets one entry after TCRdb re-called the reads with MiXCR. The sample has approximately 500,000 distinct CDR3 sequences, about a quarter seen once; the top ten hold under 15%. Sequenced: PBMCs. Every receptor here comes from a human donor in good health (CMV status not recorded). Some clones in this sample may be carry-over from other donors' samples.

This chain joins TRBV3-1 and TRBJ1-5; weak D call: TRBD1 (5 bases). Germline CDR1 and CDR2: LGHDT and YNNKEL (reference sequence). V shed 8 bases and J shed 2 bases, with 10 bases lying between them. This CDR3 has 13 residues. For the CDR3, the DNA is TGTGCCAGCCACGCGGGGGGCAATCAGCCCCAGCATTTT. Protein product: CASHAGGNQPQHF.

About this clonotype: This may stem from a read error, because a much larger clone lies one nucleotide away. The rearrangement links TRBV4-3 to TRBJ1-4; D remains ambiguous. This CDR3 comprises 14 residues. Trimming took off 0 bases at V and 12 bases at J, with 14 bases between the two ends. Per germline, CDR1 LGHNA and CDR2 YSLEER. The CDR3 nucleotides read TGCGCCAGCAGCCAAGACCCCAGGTGCGTGGAACTGTTTTTT. This gives the protein CASSQDPRCVELFF.

This clonotype was picked up a small number of times. The chain has TRBV6-6 and TRBJ2-1; TRBD1 agrees at 10 bases. The CDR3 contains 15 residues. Germline CDR1 MNHNY, CDR2 SVGAGI (reference sequence). J was trimmed by 4 bases and V by 4 bases; bases with no gene match: 4. This CDR3 is CASSSPGQGYNEQFF. The CDR3 region has the DNA TGTGCCAGCAGTTCCCCGGGACAGGGGTACAATGAGCAGTTCTTC.

The table lists this clonotype with a few counts. The J gene is TRBJ1-4, the V gene TRBV9; D uncertain. CDR1 and CDR2 (germline): SGDLS, YYNGEE. This CDR3 contains 15 residues. V was cut by 4 bases and J by 4 bases, with 14 bases left in between. CDR3 region: CASSQTGSNNEKLFF. The DNA of the CDR3 is TGTGCCAGCAGCCAAACGGGCAGTAATAATGAAAAACTGTTTTTT.

This clonotype was observed a handful of times. V usage is TRBV2 and J usage is TRBJ2-1; 11 nucleotides line up with TRBD2. Trimming at V came to 0 bases and at J to 10 bases, leaving 5 bases not matched to a gene. Germline CDR1 and CDR2: SNHLY and FYNNEI. CDR3 size: 15 residues. The DNA of the CDR3 is TGTGCCAGCAGTGAAGCGCGGCTAGCGGGAGGAGAGCAGTTCTTC. Its translation: CASSEARLAGGEQFF.

The rearrangement links TRBV24-1 to TRBJ2-1, with 12 bases matching TRBD2. The CDR3 runs 16 residues. Germline CDR1 reads KGHDR; CDR2 reads SFDVKD. The V and J ends lost 0 bases and 8 bases, in that order; junction bases with no gene match: 4. The CDR3 is CATSDLVLAGGDEQFF. The CDR3 bases are TGTGCCACCAGTGATTTGGTACTAGCGGGAGGCGATGAGCAGTTCTTC.

V and J are TRBV7-9 and TRBJ1-2; 12 nucleotides match TRBD1. This CDR3 is 16 amino acids long. Germline loops: CDR1 SEHNR, CDR2 FQNEAQ (reference sequence). Germline trimming cut 5 bases from V and 4 bases from J; bases unmatched to any gene: 8. CDR3 loop: CASSNRDRGPGYGYTF. The DNA of the CDR3 is TGTGCCAGCAGCAACCGGGACAGGGGGCCAGGCTATGGCTACACCTTC.

The chain has TRBV20-1 and TRBJ2-5, with D hard to call. Germline V lookup: CDR1 DFQATT, CDR2 SNEGSKA (reference sequence). The CDR3 length is 9 residues. V lost 6 bases and J lost 5, with 4 bases in between. CDR3 nucleotide sequence: TGCAGTGCCCCGGAGACCCAGTACTTC. It yields the protein CSAPETQYF.

V and J are TRBV30 and TRBJ1-1; 7 bases map to TRBD1. V was pared by 0 bases and J by 1 base, with 14 bases of the junction left unmatched. This CDR3 has 18 amino acids. CDR1 is GTSNPN and CDR2 is SVGIG in the germline V gene (reference sequence). The chain's CDR3 is CAWSVRTIADRANTEAFF. Here the CDR3 DNA reads TGTGCCTGGAGTGTACGAACAATAGCCGACAGGGCGAACACTGAAGCTTTCTTT.

In its sample, this clonotype was seen many times. The rearrangement uses TRBV7-2 and TRBJ1-5; weak D call: TRBD1 (6 bases). Between the trimmed V and J ends, which lost 2 bases and 7 bases, there was a span of 12 bases. This CDR3 comprises 14 residues. Per the germline V gene, CDR1 is SGHTA and CDR2 is FQGNSA. CDR3 sequence: CASSLTGARQPQHF. Here the CDR3 DNA reads TGTGCCAGCAGCTTAACGGGGGCTCGGCAGCCCCAGCATTTT.

This clonotype has ten or more counts. This chain links TRBV7-9 with TRBJ2-1; possibly TRBD2 for D (5 bases). Trimming pared 0 bases from V and 9 bases from J, leaving 15 bases between. There are 15 residues in the CDR3. The V gene's germline CDR1 is SEHNR and CDR2 FQNEAQ (reference sequence). CDR3 residues: CASSLAPVANGEQFF. CDR3 DNA: TGTGCCAGCAGCTTAGCGCCGGTAGCGAATGGTGAGCAGTTCTTC.

The genes are TRBV29-1 and TRBJ2-1; D is unresolved. Germline-derived CDR1 and CDR2 are SQVTM and ANQGSEA. The CDR3 runs 13 residues. V shed 6 bases and J shed 7 bases, with 16 bases lying between them. CDR3 protein: CSVQMRGRNEQFF. The CDR3 nucleotides read TGCAGCGTGCAGATGAGAGGCCGAAATGAGCAGTTCTTC.

About this clonotype: Possible read error: a much larger clone is one base away. V usage is TRBV7-8 and J usage is TRBJ1-1; weak D call: TRBD1 (5 bases). This CDR3 contains 14 residues. Germline V lookup: CDR1 SGHVS, CDR2 FQNEAQ. V was pared by 7 bases and J by 2 bases, with 14 bases between. The CDR3 loop reads CASIFGWGNTEAFF. The DNA for the CDR3 is TGTGCCAGCATCTTCGGGTGGGGCAACACTGAAGCTTTCTTT.

The rearrangement uses TRBV5-1 and TRBJ1-1; tentatively, D is TRBD1 (5 bases). CDR1 and CDR2 (germline): SGHRS, YFSETQ. Trimming pared 1 base from V and 4 bases from J, leaving 11 bases between. This CDR3 region has 14 residues. This CDR3 is CASSLSGLSTEAFF. CDR3 DNA sequence: TGCGCCAGCAGCTTGTCAGGGTTGAGCACTGAAGCTTTCTTT.

This clonotype was observed a handful of times. The V and J genes are TRBV12-3 or TRBV12-4 and TRBJ2-2; 7 bases align to TRBD2. V was pared by 2 bases and J by 6 bases, with 6 bases of the junction left unmatched. The CDR3 spans 15 residues. The CDR3: CASSLYPGLAGELFF. The CDR3 DNA is TGTGCCAGCAGTTTATATCCCGGACTAGCCGGGGAGCTGTTTTTT.

In this sample, this clonotype turned up a few times. The rearrangement joins TRBV10-3 to TRBJ1-5, with no clear D. Germline loops: CDR1 ENHRY, CDR2 SYGVKD. Trimming removed 3 bases from V and 1 base from J, with 7 bases in between. The length of the CDR3 is 14 residues. The CDR3 sequence is CAISERESNQPQHF. CDR3 coding DNA: TGTGCCATCAGTGAACGAGAGAGCAATCAGCCCCAGCATTTT.

This clonotype was observed a few times. V is TRBV19 and J is TRBJ1-6; tentative D call: TRBD1 (5 bases). CDR1 LNHDA and CDR2 SQIVND come from the germline V gene (reference sequence). The V gene lost 2 bases and the J gene lost 11 bases, with 19 bases spanning the gap. The CDR3 is 16 residues long. For the CDR3, the DNA is TGTGCCAGTAGTATACGGCAGGGAGCGGCATCGACACCCCTCCACTTT. This gives the protein CASSIRQGAASTPLHF.

The table lists this clonotype with a few counts. The gene calls are TRBV7-9 and TRBJ1-2, with D hard to call. Germline values: CDR1 SEHNR, CDR2 FQNEAQ (reference sequence). Trimming left V 4 bases short and J 7 bases short, with 19 bases between. The CDR3 is made up of 15 amino acids. CDR3 nucleotides: TGTGCCAGCAGCTCCACCAGAATAGATTCAGGTGGCTACACCTTC. This gives the protein CASSSTRIDSGGYTF.

There are a few counts of this clonotype. The chain joins TRBV20-1 to TRBJ2-1; TRBD2 aligns across 8 bases. The V segment lost 6 bases and the J segment 8 bases; nucleotides outside the gene matches: 6. The CDR3 totals 12 residues. The germline gives CDR1 DFQATT, CDR2 SNEGSKA (reference sequence). The CDR3 DNA follows: TGCAGTGCCGAGGGAGCGGGAGATGAGCAGTTCTTC. Translated: CSAEGAGDEQFF.

The chain joins TRBV4-2 to TRBJ1-4; D is ambiguous. Germline V gene data show CDR1 as LGHNA and CDR2 as YNFKEQ. V dropped 1 base and J dropped 8 bases, with 14 bases sitting between them. The CDR3 covers 15 residues. This CDR3 reads CASSQVSFPGEKLFF. CDR3 sequence (DNA): TGTGCCAGCAGCCAAGTCTCTTTTCCGGGGGAAAAACTGTTTTTT.

Many counts were recorded for this clonotype. V and J are TRBV11-1 and TRBJ2-1, with D possibly matching TRBD2 (6 bases). V was shortened by 4 bases and J by 3 bases, with 13 bases between the two germline ends. The CDR3 totals 15 residues. Germline loops: CDR1 SGHAT, CDR2 FQDESV (reference sequence). Written as DNA, the CDR3 is TGTGCCAGCAGCTCCAGGACTATCGACTACAATGAGCAGTTCTTC. Encoded protein: CASSSRTIDYNEQFF. The variable domain in full, completed from reference TRBV11-1 and TRBJ2-1, reads EAEVAQSPRYKITEKSQAVAFWCDPISGHATLYWYRQILGQGPELLVQFQDESVVDDSQLPKDRFSAERLKGVDSTLKIQPAELGDSAMYLCASSSRTIDYNEQFFGPGTRLTVL.

CDR3 loop: CASIPLDSPSRATEAFF. CDR3 DNA: TGTGCCAGCATCCCATTGGACAGTCCGTCGAGGGCCACTGAAGCTTTCTTT. The V call is TRBV5-6, the J call TRBJ1-1, with D possibly matching TRBD1 (6 bases). Germline values: CDR1 SGHDT, CDR2 YYEEEE. This CDR3 contains 17 residues. V lost 6 bases and J 4 bases, leaving 25 bases between the germline ends. The variable domain in full, completed from reference TRBV5-6 and TRBJ1-1, reads DAGVTQSPTHLIKTRGQQVTLRCSPKSGHDTVSWYQQALGQGPQFIFQYYEEEERQRGNFPDRFSGHQFPNYSSELNVNALLLGDSALYLCASIPLDSPSRATEAFFGQGTRLTVV.